The rows below give T cell receptor beta chains drawn from one sample of a study of blood T cell repertoires in COVID-19. Data came from immunoSEQ multiplex PCR; TCRdb stores just in-frame clones and leaves some out. The data contain approximately 68,000 clones, nearly 90% of them singletons. The sequenced sample was peripheral blood. These TCRs come from a man aged 70 or older with active or convalescent COVID-19. The CDR3 runs from the conserved cysteine through the conserved F or W. The D gene is left open where the match is weak. Some rows mark clone size as missing; the rest say once, few, many or name a class of expanded clone.

clone_size: few; j_call: TRBJ2-6; d_call: .; v_call: TRBV6-5; cdr3_aa: CASSYSALSGANVLTF; cdr3_nt: TGTGCCAGCAGTTACTCTGCGCTCTCTGGGGCCAACGTCCTGACTTTC
clone_size: .; j_call: TRBJ2-6; d_call: .; v_call: TRBV18; cdr3_aa: CASSPSGANVLTF; cdr3_nt: TGTGCCAGCTCCCCTTCGGGGGCCAACGTCCTGACTTTC
clone_size: .; j_call: TRBJ1-1; d_call: TRBD1; v_call: TRBV15; cdr3_aa: CATGQGATEAFF; cdr3_nt: TGTGCCACGGGACAGGGAGCAACTGAAGCTTTCTTT
clone_size: .; j_call: TRBJ2-7; d_call: .; v_call: TRBV2; cdr3_aa: CASSERGGWYEQYF; cdr3_nt: TGTGCCAGCAGTGAAAGGGGGGGATGGTACGAGCAGTACTTC
clone_size: .; j_call: TRBJ1-3; d_call: .; v_call: TRBV5-4; cdr3_aa: CASSPDRGLHTIYF; cdr3_nt: TGTGCCAGCAGCCCGGACCGGGGATTACACACCATATATTTT
clone_size: .; j_call: TRBJ2-7; d_call: .; v_call: TRBV7-6; cdr3_aa: CASSPRGVFWYEQYF; cdr3_nt: TGTGCCAGCAGCCCTCGCGGGGTTTTCTGGTACGAGCAGTACTTC
clone_size: .; j_call: TRBJ1-2; d_call: TRBD1; v_call: TRBV29-1; cdr3_aa: CSVIRDRAISNYGYTF; cdr3_nt: TGCAGCGTTATTAGGGACAGGGCGATATCTAACTATGGCTACACCTTC
clone_size: .; j_call: TRBJ2-1; d_call: TRBD2; v_call: TRBV6-5; cdr3_aa: CASSYSGVSYNEQFF; cdr3_nt: TGTGCCAGCAGTTATAGCGGGGTCTCCTACAATGAGCAGTTCTTC
clone_size: .; j_call: TRBJ2-7; d_call: TRBD2; v_call: TRBV15; cdr3_aa: CATSRGLAGVEQYF; cdr3_nt: TGTGCCACCAGCAGGGGACTAGCGGGAGTAGAGCAGTACTTC
clone_size: once; j_call: TRBJ2-3; d_call: .; v_call: TRBV5-6; cdr3_aa: CASSFPPGPRADTQYF; cdr3_nt: TGTGCCAGCAGCTTCCCTCCAGGTCCCAGGGCAGATACGCAGTATTTT
clone_size: .; j_call: TRBJ2-3; d_call: TRBD1; v_call: TRBV18; cdr3_aa: CASSRQGPTTDTQYF; cdr3_nt: TGTGCCAGCTCCCGACAGGGGCCTACCACAGATACGCAGTATTTT
clone_size: .; j_call: TRBJ1-6; d_call: .; v_call: TRBV28; cdr3_aa: CATLIQGDSPLHF; cdr3_nt: TGTGCCACTCTTATACAGGGTGATTCACCCCTCCACTTT
clone_size: .; j_call: TRBJ1-6; d_call: .; v_call: TRBV7-2; cdr3_aa: CASSRPGWSPLHF; cdr3_nt: TGTGCCAGCAGCCGCCCCGGGTGGTCACCCCTCCACTTT
clone_size: .; j_call: TRBJ2-1; d_call: TRBD1; v_call: TRBV2; cdr3_aa: CASSGIRGQGANEQFF; cdr3_nt: TGTGCCAGCAGTGGGATCAGGGGACAGGGGGCCAATGAGCAGTTCTTC
clone_size: .; j_call: TRBJ1-1; d_call: TRBD1; v_call: TRBV5-1; cdr3_aa: CASSSADRGAEAFF; cdr3_nt: TGCGCCAGCAGCTCGGCCGACAGGGGGGCTGAAGCTTTCTTT
clone_size: .; j_call: TRBJ1-2; d_call: TRBD1; v_call: TRBV5-1; cdr3_aa: CASSSSGQGANYGYTF; cdr3_nt: TGCGCCAGCAGCTCATCTGGACAGGGGGCGAACTATGGCTACACCTTC
clone_size: once; j_call: TRBJ1-2; d_call: TRBD1; v_call: TRBV6-5; cdr3_aa: CASSSGQVRGYTF; cdr3_nt: TGTGCCAGCAGCTCAGGACAGGTCCGGGGCTACACCTTC
clone_size: .; j_call: TRBJ2-1; d_call: TRBD2; v_call: TRBV11-2; cdr3_aa: CASSLLAGPQFF; cdr3_nt: TGTGCCAGCAGCTTACTAGCGGGTCCCCAGTTCTTC
clone_size: .; j_call: TRBJ2-1; d_call: TRBD2; v_call: TRBV7-8; cdr3_aa: CASSLSRLAAYNEQFF; cdr3_nt: TGTGCCAGCAGCCTATCCCGACTAGCGGCGTACAATGAGCAGTTCTTC
clone_size: .; j_call: TRBJ2-2; d_call: .; v_call: TRBV6-6; cdr3_aa: CASSPEGTGELFF; cdr3_nt: TGTGCCAGCAGTCCCGAGGGCACCGGGGAGCTGTTTTTT
clone_size: .; j_call: TRBJ1-6; d_call: .; v_call: TRBV3-1/TRBV3-2; cdr3_aa: CASSRLGQKNSPLHF; cdr3_nt: TGTGCCAGCAGCCGACTCGGACAGAAAAATTCACCCCTCCACTTT
clone_size: .; j_call: TRBJ2-7; d_call: TRBD1; v_call: TRBV29-1; cdr3_aa: CSVPNRDRFPYEQYF; cdr3_nt: TGCAGCGTTCCCAACCGGGACAGGTTTCCCTACGAGCAGTACTTC
clone_size: .; j_call: TRBJ2-7; d_call: TRBD1; v_call: TRBV2; cdr3_aa: CASSIGTGGGEQYF; cdr3_nt: TGTGCCAGCAGTATCGGGACAGGAGGGGGCGAGCAGTACTTC
clone_size: .; j_call: TRBJ2-7; d_call: TRBD2; v_call: TRBV6-1; cdr3_aa: CASTLAGGPRYEQYF; cdr3_nt: TGTGCCAGCACTCTCGCGGGAGGGCCTAGGTACGAGCAGTACTTC
clone_size: .; j_call: TRBJ2-3; d_call: TRBD1; v_call: TRBV5-1; cdr3_aa: CASSLAGAGGTRGTDTQYF; cdr3_nt: TGCGCCAGCAGCTTGGCCGGGGCAGGGGGTACGCGGGGCACAGATACGCAGTATTTT
clone_size: .; j_call: TRBJ1-2; d_call: TRBD1; v_call: TRBV18; cdr3_aa: CASSPTGGDYGYTF; cdr3_nt: TGTGCCAGCTCACCGACAGGGGGAGACTATGGCTACACCTTC
clone_size: .; j_call: TRBJ1-4; d_call: .; v_call: TRBV5-1; cdr3_aa: CASGLLGLRNEKLFF; cdr3_nt: TGCGCCAGCGGCCTCTTGGGACTCCGGAATGAAAAACTGTTTTTT
clone_size: .; j_call: TRBJ1-6; d_call: TRBD1; v_call: TRBV19; cdr3_aa: CASKGQADSPLHF; cdr3_nt: TGTGCCAGTAAGGGACAGGCAGATTCACCCCTCCACTTT
clone_size: .; j_call: TRBJ2-5; d_call: TRBD2; v_call: TRBV7-9; cdr3_aa: CASSLSGGAVETQYF; cdr3_nt: TGTGCCAGCAGCTTGAGCGGGGGGGCCGTCGAGACCCAGTACTTC
clone_size: .; j_call: TRBJ2-3; d_call: TRBD1; v_call: TRBV4-1; cdr3_aa: CASSQAGTVSPTDTQYF; cdr3_nt: TGCGCCAGCAGCCAAGCGGGGACAGTTTCCCCCACAGATACGCAGTATTTT
clone_size: .; j_call: TRBJ1-5; d_call: .; v_call: TRBV27; cdr3_aa: CASSPPPSQRQPQHF; cdr3_nt: TGTGCCAGCAGTCCTCCCCCAAGTCAGCGTCAGCCCCAGCATTTT
clone_size: .; j_call: TRBJ1-3; d_call: TRBD1; v_call: TRBV3-1/TRBV3-2; cdr3_aa: CASSHLQGDSGNTIYF; cdr3_nt: TGTGCCAGCAGCCATCTACAGGGGGACTCTGGAAACACCATATATTTT
clone_size: .; j_call: TRBJ1-2; d_call: .; v_call: TRBV15; cdr3_aa: CATSRDVRRTGYGYTF; cdr3_nt: TGTGCCACCAGCAGAGACGTTAGGAGAACAGGCTATGGCTACACCTTC
clone_size: .; j_call: TRBJ1-4; d_call: TRBD1; v_call: TRBV11-2; cdr3_aa: CASSLGTGSGTNEKLFF; cdr3_nt: TGTGCCAGCAGCTTAGGGACAGGTTCAGGGACTAATGAAAAACTGTTTTTT
clone_size: .; j_call: TRBJ1-3; d_call: TRBD1; v_call: TRBV10-2; cdr3_aa: CASSRDRGPGNTIYF; cdr3_nt: TGCGCCAGCAGTCGGGACAGGGGGCCGGGAAACACCATATATTTT
clone_size: .; j_call: TRBJ2-7; d_call: TRBD1; v_call: TRBV4-1; cdr3_aa: CASSQDIGRGTYEQYF; cdr3_nt: TGCGCCAGCAGCCAAGATATAGGCAGGGGGACCTACGAGCAGTACTTC
clone_size: few; j_call: TRBJ2-7; d_call: .; v_call: TRBV27; cdr3_aa: CASRPWGAGDEQYF; cdr3_nt: TGTGCCAGCAGACCCTGGGGGGCGGGAGATGAGCAGTACTTC
clone_size: .; j_call: TRBJ1-2; d_call: TRBD1; v_call: TRBV7-8; cdr3_aa: CASSSDRGTPSNYGYTF; cdr3_nt: TGTGCCAGCAGCTCGGACAGGGGAACCCCATCTAACTATGGCTACACCTTC
clone_size: .; j_call: TRBJ2-5; d_call: TRBD1; v_call: TRBV5-8; cdr3_aa: CASSYHIQGAGETQYF; cdr3_nt: TGTGCCAGCAGCTACCACATACAGGGGGCCGGGGAGACCCAGTACTTC
clone_size: once; j_call: TRBJ2-7; d_call: .; v_call: TRBV29-1; cdr3_aa: CSAVRDLGEQYF; cdr3_nt: TGCAGCGCCGTCCGGGACTTGGGGGAGCAGTACTTC
clone_size: .; j_call: TRBJ2-4; d_call: .; v_call: TRBV11-3; cdr3_aa: CASTLGPERGRALAKNIQYF; cdr3_nt: TGTGCCAGCACCCTAGGACCCGAACGAGGGAGAGCCCTAGCCAAAAACATTCAGTACTTC
clone_size: .; j_call: TRBJ1-2; d_call: TRBD1; v_call: TRBV10-2; cdr3_aa: CASSVTGQGSYGYTF; cdr3_nt: TGCGCCAGCAGTGTGACGGGACAGGGGAGCTATGGCTACACCTTC
clone_size: .; j_call: TRBJ2-7; d_call: TRBD2; v_call: TRBV3-1/TRBV3-2; cdr3_aa: CASSQGGLAGGISYEQYF; cdr3_nt: TGTGCCAGCAGCCAAGGGGGACTAGCGGGGGGTATTTCCTACGAGCAGTACTTC
clone_size: .; j_call: TRBJ2-1; d_call: .; v_call: TRBV5-1; cdr3_aa: CASSLGLLNEQFF; cdr3_nt: TGCGCCAGCAGCTTGGGACTACTCAATGAGCAGTTCTTC
clone_size: .; j_call: TRBJ2-3; d_call: .; v_call: TRBV3-1/TRBV3-2; cdr3_aa: CASSRLTGRTDTQYF; cdr3_nt: TGTGCCAGCAGCCGCCTGACAGGACGCACAGATACGCAGTATTTT
clone_size: .; j_call: TRBJ1-5; d_call: .; v_call: TRBV6-1; cdr3_aa: CASSEAGGTAQHF; cdr3_nt: TGTGCCAGCAGTGAAGCGGGGGGGACGGCCCAGCATTTT